This T cell receptor (beta chain) originates from a study of persistence of HIV-infected CD4 T cells. Study information: A median of 8 years of suppressive ART preceded sampling. Blood samples, up to roughly 200 mL, came from multiple time points, except two leukapheresis donors sampled once. General study results and limits: TCR oligoclonality correlated with proviral oligoclonality in the same sorted populations.

The CDR3 is 17 amino acids. The J segment lost 3 bases and the V segment lost 5 bases, leaving 7 bases of the junction unmatched. Germline CDR1 and CDR2: LGHDT and YNNKEL (reference sequence). Turning to this clone: What it recognizes is unknown.

The stimulus was lysate of CMV-infected fibroblasts, roughly 10 ug/mL. CD40L-negative CD69-negative CD45RO-high memory CD4+ T cells were sorted as populations depleted of antigen-responding cells. Adults with HIV-1 started suppressive ART while chronically infected. The immunoSEQ assay was version 4, run in survey mode. This table comes from immunoSEQ multiplex PCR, and its TCRdb copy is limited to in-frame clones, with some not included. The sample records more than 25,000 clones, 78% being singletons. V usage is TRBV3-1 (or the pseudogene TRBV3-2) and J usage is TRBJ2-5, with 15 bases identical to TRBD2. The sequenced sample was CD4+ T cells sorted from PBMCs after approximately 19-hour stimulation, obtained from a patient who received antiretroviral therapy. The receptor was isolated from an adult woman with HIV who was CMV-seropositive. The CDR3 sequence: CASSGLAGGPLEETQYF. The CDR3 DNA reads TGTGCCAGCAGCGGACTAGCGGGGGGGCCTTTGGAAGAGACCCAGTACTTC.